One and the same sample provided the 21 T cell receptor beta chains below, sequenced in a study of immune cell composition in non-small cell lung cancer. Normal lung was taken at the farthest possible site, at least 3 cm from tumour. TCRdb's copy holds only in-frame clones and misses some; the assay was immunoSEQ multiplex PCR. This table has 2,500 to 3,500 clones, 71% appearing once. The data also belong to a second study, concerning CD4 T cells in lung cancer.

The sequenced material came from non-adjacent lung tissue. These receptors all stem from a human donor with non-small cell lung cancer.

The chain employs TRBV29-1 and TRBJ1-2; D possibly corresponds to TRBD1 (6 bases). Trimming took 0 bases from V and 5 from J, leaving 13 bases between them. This CDR3 has 14 residues. Germline V CDR1 and CDR2: SQVTM, ANQGSEA. CDR3 sequence: CSVEDIGQRYGYTF. The CDR3 nucleotides read TGCAGCGTTGAAGATATCGGACAGAGATATGGCTACACCTTC.

This sequence joins TRBV5-4 and TRBJ2-7; 13 bases align to TRBD2. V shed 4 bases, J shed 9 bases, and the junction held 10 bases outside the gene matches. This CDR3 spans 15 amino acids. Germline V gene data show CDR1 as SGHNT and CDR2 as YYREEE (reference sequence). The CDR3 DNA reads TGTGCCAGCAGCGGTGGACTAGCGGGAGACCGGGTGCAGTACTTC. It specifies CASSGGLAGDRVQYF. The whole variable domain, filled in from reference TRBV5-4 and TRBJ2-7, reads ETGVTQSPTHLIKTRGQQVTLRCSSQSGHNTVSWYQQALGQGPQFIFQYYREEENGRGNFPPRFSGLQFPNYSSELNVNALELDDSALYLCASSGGLAGDRVQYFGPGTRLTVT.

CDR3 loop: CASTRQGGDYGYTF. CDR3 DNA sequence: TGTGCCAGCACCCGACAGGGGGGAGACTATGGCTACACCTTC. The V gene is TRBV6-5, the J gene TRBJ1-2; 9 positions agree with TRBD1. Trimming cost V 7 bases and J 3 bases; bases outside gene matches: 6. This CDR3 region has 14 residues. Germline-derived CDR1 and CDR2 are MNHEY and SVGAGI.

The chain employs TRBV5-1 and TRBJ2-2; 12 positions match TRBD2. V shed 2 bases and J 3 bases; nucleotides not matched to a gene: 2. CDR1 is SGHRS and CDR2 is YFSETQ in the germline V gene. The CDR3 is 16 residues long. In DNA form, the CDR3 reads TGCGCCAGCAGCTTACTAGCGGGAGGACACACCGGGGAGCTGTTTTTT. It specifies CASSLLAGGHTGELFF. Variable domain in full (rest from reference TRBV5-1 and TRBJ2-2): KAGVTQTPRYLIKTRGQQVTLSCSPISGHRSVSWYQQTPGQGLQFLFEYFSETQRNKGNFPGRFSGRQFSNSRSEMNVSTLELGDSALYLCASSLLAGGHTGELFFGEGSRLTVL.

The sample holds a few counts of this clone. Written as DNA, the CDR3 is TGTGCCAGTAGTCCCCCCAGGGGAACTGAAGCTTTCTTT. Its translation is CASSPPRGTEAFF. This sequence joins TRBV19 and TRBJ1-1; TRBD1 might be the D (6 bases). The CDR3 runs 13 residues. Trimming took 5 bases from V and 5 from J, leaving 12 bases between them. CDR1 is LNHDA, CDR2 SQIVND, per germline (reference sequence). Supplemented by reference TRBV19 and TRBJ1-1, the full variable domain reads DGGITQSPKYLFRKEGQNVTLSCEQNLNHDAMYWYRQDPGQGLRLIYYSQIVNDFQKGDIAEGYSVSREKKESFPLTVTSAQKNPTAFYLCASSPPRGTEAFFGQGTRLTVV.

This clone has more than one count but fewer than ten. The J gene is TRBJ1-2, the V gene TRBV6-5; a possible D gene is TRBD1 (5 bases). With 2 bases removed from V and 4 bases from J, the gap between germline ends came to 11 bases. The CDR3 runs to 14 residues. Germline lookup yields CDR1 MNHEY and CDR2 SVGAGI. The CDR3 is CASSYGEGIYGYTF. The CDR3 bases are TGTGCCAGCAGTTACGGGGAGGGGATCTATGGCTACACCTTC.

By its share, this clone is large. The chain is built from TRBV4-1 and TRBJ2-6; 8 bases fit TRBD1. Per the germline V gene, CDR1 is MGHRA and CDR2 is YSYEKL. V lost 0 bases, J lost 0 bases, and 7 bases stayed unmatched. The CDR3 spans 19 residues. The CDR3 coding sequence is TGCGCCAGCAGCCAAGATGGGACAGGCGTTGACTCTGGGGCCAACGTCCTGACTTTC. It translates to CASSQDGTGVDSGANVLTF.

The rearrangement uses TRBV7-9 and TRBJ1-2; 7 nucleotides line up with TRBD1. CDR1 SEHNR and CDR2 FQNEAQ come from the germline V gene (reference sequence). This CDR3 region has 15 residues. The J segment lost 0 bases and the V segment lost 5 bases, leaving 6 bases of the junction unmatched. The CDR3 is CASSGGTAANYGYTF. Here the CDR3 DNA reads TGTGCCAGCAGCGGAGGGACAGCGGCTAACTATGGCTACACCTTC.

The chain recombines TRBV2 with TRBJ2-6, with 9 bases lining up with TRBD1. The junction had 2 bases not matched to a gene; V was cut back by 3 bases and J by 2 bases. CDR3 length: 16 residues. Germline CDR1 SNHLY, CDR2 FYNNEI. The CDR3 loop is CASSEGQGAGANVLTF. The DNA for the CDR3 is TGTGCCAGCAGTGAGGGACAGGGAGCTGGGGCCAACGTCCTGACTTTC.

The chain uses TRBV10-3 and TRBJ1-3; no firm D call. The CDR3 sequence is 16 residues long. In germline, CDR1 is ENHRY, CDR2 SYGVKD. The V end lost 0 bases, the J end lost 5 bases, and 14 bases lay between the germline ends. CDR3 bases: TGTGCCATCAGTGAGTCGGACCGATGGGAGCGAAACACCATATATTTT. Translating it yields CAISESDRWERNTIYF.

The V call is TRBV5-1, the J call TRBJ1-2; D is uncertain. Trimming took 1 base from V and 1 from J, leaving 5 bases between them. CDR1 and CDR2 from the germline V gene are SGHRS and YFSETQ. This CDR3 contains 13 residues. The CDR3 sequence: CASSLSGNYGYTF. Written as DNA, the CDR3 is TGCGCCAGCAGCTTGTCGGGTAACTATGGCTACACCTTC.

The chain couples TRBV29-1 to TRBJ1-4; 8 nucleotides match TRBD1. Germline loops: CDR1 SQVTM, CDR2 ANQGSEA. This CDR3 comprises 14 residues. J lost 2 bases, V lost 8 bases, and 7 bases had no gene match. DNA of the CDR3: TGCAGCCCCCATAGGACAGGGACTAATGAAAAACTGTTTTTT. Amino acid sequence: CSPHRTGTNEKLFF.

This chain uses TRBV28 with TRBJ2-2, with D maybe TRBD1 (5 bases). Germline CDR1 reads MDHEN; CDR2 reads SYDVKM. The CDR3 is 15 amino acids. Trimming took 8 bases from V and 2 from J, leaving 15 bases between them. CDR3 region: CASRSPDRNTGELFF. The CDR3 coding sequence is TGTGCCAGCCGGAGCCCCGACAGAAACACCGGGGAGCTGTTTTTT.

This chain joins TRBV30 and TRBJ1-1, with TRBD1 matching 7 bases. J was trimmed by 11 bases and V by 1 base; bases with no gene match: 4. The CDR3 is 11 amino acids. In germline, CDR1 is GTSNPN, CDR2 SVGIG (reference sequence). For the CDR3, the DNA is TGTGCCTGGAGTGGACAGGGAGAGGCTTTCTTT. This encodes CAWSGQGEAFF.

The J gene is TRBJ2-5, the V gene TRBV6-1; D is possibly TRBD2 (5 bases). Germline CDR1 MNHNS, CDR2 SASEGT. The CDR3 contains 14 residues. Trimming took off 5 bases at V and 5 bases at J, with 15 bases between the two ends. CDR3 in amino acids: CASSPGIGQETQYF. The CDR3 DNA is TGTGCCAGCAGTCCGGGAATTGGCCAGGAGACCCAGTACTTC.

Here the CDR3 DNA reads TGTGCCAGCAGCTTAACAATTGAGCGGTTCTCCTACAATGAGCAGTTCTTC. This translates into CASSLTIERFSYNEQFF. This chain joins TRBV7-8 and TRBJ2-1; tentatively, D is TRBD2 (5 bases). The V gene's germline CDR1 is SGHVS and CDR2 FQNEAQ. CDR3 length: 17 residues. Trimming left V 2 bases short and J 0 bases short, with 14 bases between.

The rearrangement links TRBV7-6 to TRBJ2-1, with 8 bases lining up with TRBD2. CDR1 is SGHVS, CDR2 FNYEAQ, per germline. There are 17 residues in the CDR3. V lost 5 bases to trimming and J lost 5 bases; unmatched junction nucleotides: 14. CDR3 in amino acids: CASSRSPSQREHNEQFF. The CDR3 DNA sequence: TGTGCCAGCAGCCGGTCGCCGTCGCAGCGGGAGCACAATGAGCAGTTCTTC.

The rearrangement joins TRBV11-3 to TRBJ2-1, with 13 positions matching TRBD2. The CDR3 sequence is 15 residues long. Trimming removed 4 bases from V and 7 bases from J; junction bases left unmatched: 4. CDR1 and CDR2 (germline): SGHNT, YENEEA. The CDR3 DNA reads TGTGCCAGCAGCTCGACTAGCGGGGGGCTGAATGAGCAGTTCTTC. This gives the protein CASSSTSGGLNEQFF. The full variable domain, with the rest looked up from reference TRBV11-3 and TRBJ2-1, is EAGVVQSPRYKIIEKKQPVAFWCNPISGHNTLYWYLQNLGQGPELLIRYENEEAVDDSQLPKDRFSAERLKGVDSTLKIQPAELGDSAVYLCASSSTSGGLNEQFFGPGTRLTVL.

In its sample, this clone was seen a few times. The gene calls are TRBV28 and TRBJ2-5; TRBD2 matches 7 bases. Trimming took 8 bases from V and 5 from J; bases not matched to a gene: 8. This CDR3 region has 13 residues. CDR1 is MDHEN and CDR2 is SYDVKM in the germline V gene. The CDR3 coding sequence is TGTGCCAGCCTGCGCGGGAGCGACGAGACCCAGTACTTC. Translated, it gives CASLRGSDETQYF.

V gene TRBV4-2 combines with J gene TRBJ2-2; TRBD2 is a possible D gene (6 bases). Germline V CDR1 and CDR2: LGHNA, YNFKEQ. The CDR3 loop spans 15 amino acids. The V and J ends lost 0 bases and 3 bases respectively, with 8 bases between them. The CDR3 spells CASSQDGGYTGELFF. The CDR3 DNA is TGTGCCAGCAGCCAAGACGGGGGTTACACCGGGGAGCTGTTTTTT.

This rearrangement joins TRBV10-3 to TRBJ2-3; TRBD2 matches 7 bases. The CDR3 runs to 14 residues. V shed 3 bases, J shed 6 bases, and the junction held 6 bases outside the gene matches. Germline CDR1 reads ENHRY; CDR2 reads SYGVKD. The CDR3 sequence: CAISEGGRGDTQYF. CDR3 in DNA: TGTGCCATCAGTGAAGGCGGGAGAGGGGATACGCAGTATTTT.